The 27 T cell receptor beta chains below were found in one sample sequenced in a study of blood T cell repertoires in COVID-19. Clones were sequenced by immunoSEQ multiplex PCR, and TCRdb holds only the in-frame ones, with some missing. The sample records approximately 120,000 clones, 75% to 90% being singletons. The sequencing sample was made of peripheral blood. These receptors were taken from a woman aged 80 or over with COVID-19, enrolled during active disease.

The chain's CDR3 is CSGGRGGSETQYF. The CDR3 coding sequence is TGCAGCGGGGGGCGGGGCGGGAGTGAGACCCAGTACTTC. This chain uses TRBV29-1 with TRBJ2-5; a weak D match, TRBD2 (7 bases). Germline loops: CDR1 SQVTM, CDR2 ANQGSEA. CDR3 size: 13 residues. The ends were cut back, 7 bases at V and 5 bases at J, with 17 bases in the middle.

In nucleotides, the CDR3 is TGTGCCAGCAGCGTTTCCCCGCAGTTTCACAATGAGCAGTTCTTC. Translation gives CASSVSPQFHNEQFF. The J gene is TRBJ2-1, the V gene TRBV9; D is unresolved. The germline V gene encodes CDR1 SGDLS and CDR2 YYNGEE. V gave up 2 bases and J gave up 5 bases, with 14 bases separating them. This CDR3 spans 15 amino acids.

This chain joins TRBV27 and TRBJ2-1, with D possibly being TRBD1 (6 bases). V was cut by 4 bases and J by 0 bases, with 10 bases left in between. The CDR3 length is 15 residues. CDR1 is MNHEY, CDR2 SMNVEV, per germline (reference sequence). As DNA, the CDR3 is TGTGCCAGCAGTTCGGACAGCAGCTCCTACAATGAGCAGTTCTTC. Protein sequence: CASSSDSSSYNEQFF.

This chain links TRBV7-2 with TRBJ1-2; D might be TRBD1 (6 bases). The V gene lost 5 bases and the J gene lost 1 base, with 17 bases spanning the gap. The CDR3 covers 16 residues. CDR1 is SGHTA, CDR2 FQGNSA, per germline. The CDR3: CASSPLRGAHNYGYTF. The CDR3 DNA is TGTGCCAGCAGCCCTTTACGGGGGGCGCATAACTATGGCTACACCTTC.

The chain is built from TRBV12-3 or TRBV12-4 and TRBJ2-1; D uncertain. The CDR3 is 13 residues long. V lost 3 bases to trimming and J lost 0 bases, with 3 bases between them. The CDR3 DNA reads as TGTGCCAGCAGTTTGAGCTCCTACAATGAGCAGTTCTTC. Translated: CASSLSSYNEQFF.

The J gene is TRBJ1-5, the V gene TRBV5-8; D unresolved. Looked up from germline, CDR1 is SGHTS and CDR2 is YDEGEE. CDR3 length: 17 amino acids. Trimming stripped 0 bases from V and 0 bases from J, with 13 bases between. Here the CDR3 reads CASSLAVRAISNQPQHF. The DNA of the CDR3 is TGTGCCAGCAGCTTGGCAGTGAGGGCGATTAGCAATCAGCCCCAGCATTTT. Together with reference TRBV5-8 and TRBJ1-5, the CDR3 gives the full variable domain: EAGVTQSPTHLIKTRGQQATLRCSPISGHTSVYWYQQALGLGLQFLLWYDEGEERNRGNFPPRFSGRQFPNYSSELNVNALELEDSALYLCASSLAVRAISNQPQHFGDGTRLSIL.

This rearrangement joins TRBV3-1 (or the pseudogene TRBV3-2) to TRBJ1-6; maybe TRBD1 (6 bases). Germline V gene lookup returns CDR1 LGHDT and CDR2 YNNKEL (reference sequence). The CDR3 has 16 residues. The V and J ends lost 0 bases and 7 bases respectively, with 13 bases between them. CDR3 sequence: CASSQDSGTPNSPLHF. The CDR3 nucleotides are TGTGCCAGCAGCCAAGATTCCGGGACACCCAATTCACCCCTCCACTTT.

V and J are TRBV6-5 and TRBJ1-4, with TRBD1 matching 8 bases. Germline V lookup: CDR1 MNHEY, CDR2 SVGAGI. This CDR3 has 15 amino acids. J gave up 5 bases and V 8 bases, and 10 bases lay outside the gene matches. The CDR3 nucleotides read TGTGCCAGCGGTACAGGGGGAGGGGGGAATGAAAAACTGTTTTTT. Translating it yields CASGTGGGGNEKLFF.

The chain uses TRBV28 and TRBJ2-2; a possible D gene is TRBD2 (6 bases). V was shortened by 1 base and J by 0 bases, with 9 bases between the two germline ends. The CDR3 has 16 residues. The germline CDR1 and CDR2 sequences are MDHEN and SYDVKM. CDR3 region: CASSLSGGTNTGELFF. The CDR3 DNA sequence: TGTGCCAGCAGTTTATCGGGCGGGACGAACACCGGGGAGCTGTTTTTT. Full variable domain (missing parts from reference TRBV28 and TRBJ2-2): DVKVTQSSRYLVKRTGEKVFLECVQDMDHENMFWYRQDPGLGLRLIYFSYDVKMKEKGDIPEGYSVSREKKERFSLILESASTNQTSMYLCASSLSGGTNTGELFFGEGSRLTVL.

V usage is TRBV28 and J usage is TRBJ1-1; perhaps TRBD1 as D (5 bases). The germline V gene encodes CDR1 MDHEN and CDR2 SYDVKM. The CDR3 has 16 amino acids. V lost 3 bases and J 0 bases, leaving 14 bases between the germline ends. In DNA form, the CDR3 reads TGTGCCAGCAGTTTTAGGGGAAGGGCAGTGAACACTGAAGCTTTCTTT. It yields the protein CASSFRGRAVNTEAFF.

The V gene is TRBV6-5, the J gene TRBJ1-1; 7 bases line up with TRBD1. CDR3 length equals 15 residues. Germline V gene lookup returns CDR1 MNHEY and CDR2 SVGAGI. Trimming took 4 bases from V and 2 from J; bases not matched to a gene: 7. The CDR3: CASSSGQTLNTEAFF. CDR3 sequence (DNA): TGTGCCAGCAGTTCGGGACAGACACTTAACACTGAAGCTTTCTTT.

Notes on this clone: Distinct nucleotide sequences in the sample also encode this CDR3. The rearrangement joins TRBV28 to TRBJ2-7; a weak D match, TRBD2 (6 bases). The germline V and J ends were trimmed by 3 bases and 4 bases, with 10 bases remaining between them. CDR1 is MDHEN, CDR2 SYDVKM, per germline. The CDR3 length is 13 residues. CDR3 in amino acids: CASSLAGPYEQYF. CDR3 bases: TGTGCCAGCAGTTTGGCGGGACCTTACGAGCAGTACTTC.

This clone appeared once. The same CDR3 arises from other DNA sequences in this sample as well. The J gene is TRBJ2-1, the V gene TRBV5-1; perhaps TRBD2 as D (5 bases). V was cut by 1 base and J by 0 bases, with 11 bases left in between. The CDR3 loop spans 16 amino acids. Germline V gives CDR1 SGHRS, CDR2 YFSETQ. The CDR3 here is CASSLSSGSSYNEQFF. As DNA, the CDR3 is TGCGCCAGCAGCTTGTCGTCGGGAAGCTCCTACAATGAGCAGTTCTTC.

V is TRBV6-2 or TRBV6-3 and J is TRBJ1-1; no clear D gene. V was pared by 6 bases and J by 6 bases, with 11 bases between. Germline assignment: CDR1 MNHEY and CDR2 SVGEGT. The CDR3 is 12 amino acids. In DNA, the CDR3 is TGTGCCAGCAGCCACGACATCGCTGAAGCTTTCTTT. As protein: CASSHDIAEAFF.

The CDR3 region is CASGTSGTTYEQYF. The CDR3 DNA reads as TGTGCCAGCGGGACTAGCGGGACAACCTACGAGCAGTACTTC. The rearrangement joins TRBV6-5 to TRBJ2-7, with 13 bases fitting TRBD2. Per the germline V gene, CDR1 is MNHEY and CDR2 is SVGAGI. The CDR3 loop spans 14 amino acids. V lost 8 bases, J lost 2 bases, and 3 bases stayed unmatched.

CDR3 sequence reads: CASSSRGAGGFNEQFF. The CDR3, as DNA: TGTGCCAGCAGCTCCCGTGGCGCGGGAGGGTTCAATGAGCAGTTCTTC. V and J are TRBV7-9 and TRBJ2-1, with TRBD2 matching 9 bases. In germline, CDR1 is SEHNR, CDR2 FQNEAQ (reference sequence). The CDR3 has 16 residues. Trimming took 4 bases from V and 6 from J; bases not matched to a gene: 10. Looking up the rest from reference TRBV7-9 and TRBJ2-1 gives the full variable domain: DTGVSQNPRHKITKRGQNVTFRCDPISEHNRLYWYRQTLGQGPEFLTYFQNEAQLEKSRLLSDRFSAERPKGSFSTLEIQRTEQGDSAMYLCASSSRGAGGFNEQFFGPGTRLTVL.

The chain has TRBV5-1 and TRBJ2-1, with TRBD2 matching over 11 bases. The CDR3 spans 15 residues. V lost 4 bases to trimming and J lost 8 bases; unmatched junction nucleotides: 8. Germline lookup yields CDR1 SGHRS and CDR2 YFSETQ. Here the CDR3 DNA reads TGCGCCAGCAGCCCGCTTAGCGGGAGGGTCTATGAGCAGTTCTTC. Protein: CASSPLSGRVYEQFF.

The J gene is TRBJ1-2, the V gene TRBV6-5; 10 nucleotides align to TRBD1. CDR3 size: 15 residues. J gave up 4 bases and V 6 bases, and 8 bases lay outside the gene matches. Germline V gene data show CDR1 as MNHEY and CDR2 as SVGAGI. Here the CDR3 reads CASRTGTGAGYGYTF. The DNA for the CDR3 is TGTGCCAGCAGGACCGGGACAGGGGCTGGCTATGGCTACACCTTC.

The gene calls are TRBV28 and TRBJ2-7; 7 nucleotides match TRBD2. Germline V lookup: CDR1 MDHEN, CDR2 SYDVKM. The CDR3 spans 14 residues. Trimming took 1 base from V and 7 from J; bases not matched to a gene: 7. The CDR3 sequence: CASSLSSGGLEQYF. Here the CDR3 DNA reads TGTGCCAGCAGTTTATCGTCGGGAGGTTTAGAGCAGTACTTC.

This rearrangement joins TRBV9 to TRBJ2-1, with 16 bases matching TRBD2. Losses at the gene ends were 3 bases for V and 6 bases for J; bases not matched to a gene: 6. Germline-derived CDR1 and CDR2 are SGDLS and YYNGEE. The CDR3 loop spans 17 amino acids. The CDR3 DNA reads as TGTGCCAGCAGCGCGGGACTAGCGGGAGGGCCCGGCAATGAGCAGTTCTTC. Its translation: CASSAGLAGGPGNEQFF.

J is TRBJ1-5 and V is TRBV2, with D possibly being TRBD1 (6 bases). This CDR3 contains 13 residues. Trimming took off 11 bases at V and 7 bases at J, with 18 bases between the two ends. CDR1 is SNHLY and CDR2 is FYNNEI in the germline V gene. This chain's CDR3 is CASSGDNRQPQHF. The DNA of the CDR3 is TGTGCCTCGTCCGGGGACAACAGGCAGCCCCAGCATTTT.

The genes are TRBV5-1 and TRBJ2-5; 9 bases align to TRBD1. Germline CDR1 is SGHRS and CDR2 is YFSETQ. V was clipped by 4 bases and J by 4 bases; unmatched bases: 8. The CDR3 runs 15 residues. CDR3 loop: CASSGQGLRGETQYF. As DNA, the CDR3 is TGCGCCAGCAGCGGACAGGGGTTGCGGGGAGAGACCCAGTACTTC.

This sequence joins TRBV12-2 and TRBJ2-6; the table's D call, TRBD1, has no DNA check behind it. TRBV12-2 is noted as a pseudogene. The CDR3 totals 19 residues. The chain's CDR3 is CASRPLGGQRTSGANVLTF. Written as DNA, the CDR3 is TGTGCAAGTCGCCCACTAGGGGGACAGAGAACCTCTGGGGCCAACGTCCTGACTTTC.

The chain joins TRBV19 to TRBJ2-1, with 9 bases identical to TRBD2. V was clipped by 3 bases and J by 10 bases; unmatched bases: 7. Germline V gene data show CDR1 as LNHDA and CDR2 as SQIVND (reference sequence). The CDR3 is 14 amino acids. CDR3 sequence (DNA): TGTGCCAGTAGTATCGGGAGAGCGGGAGGAGAGCAGTTCTTC. Translation: CASSIGRAGGEQFF.

The rearrangement uses TRBV28 and TRBJ2-7, with 8 bases aligning to TRBD2. V lost 6 bases to trimming and J lost 3 bases; unmatched junction nucleotides: 13. The CDR3 runs to 16 residues. Per germline, CDR1 MDHEN and CDR2 SYDVKM. The CDR3 region is CASRIQSGSVGYEQYF. CDR3 DNA: TGTGCCAGCAGGATACAAAGCGGGAGCGTGGGCTACGAGCAGTACTTC. Full variable domain (remainder filled in from reference TRBV28 and TRBJ2-7): DVKVTQSSRYLVKRTGEKVFLECVQDMDHENMFWYRQDPGLGLRLIYFSYDVKMKEKGDIPEGYSVSREKKERFSLILESASTNQTSMYLCASRIQSGSVGYEQYFGPGTRLTVT.

The rearrangement links TRBV2 to TRBJ2-1; 12 bases align to TRBD2. CDR1 and CDR2 from the germline V gene are SNHLY and FYNNEI. This CDR3 contains 15 residues. With V trimmed by 4 bases and J by 6 bases, 4 bases remained unmatched. Here the CDR3 DNA reads TGTGCCAGCAGTGGGACTAGCGGGACCGGCAATGAGCAGTTCTTC. It yields the protein CASSGTSGTGNEQFF.

This clone was picked up one time. The gene calls are TRBV13 and TRBJ2-5; D possibly corresponds to TRBD1 (6 bases). This CDR3 is 13 amino acids long. Germline CDR1 and CDR2: PRHDT and FYEKMQ (reference sequence). V was shortened by 6 bases and J by 4 bases, with 12 bases between the two germline ends. CDR3 sequence: CASRPVQGETQYF. The CDR3 DNA reads TGTGCCAGCAGACCCGTACAGGGAGAGACCCAGTACTTC.